Below are 29 T cell receptor beta chains sequenced from a single sample in a study of shared clonotypes between healthy human individuals. TCRdb's copy holds only in-frame clones and misses some; the assay was immunoSEQ multiplex PCR. The data show 1.4 million to 1.5 million clones, roughly 96% seen once. Sequencing input: naive CD4+ T cells sorted from blood. This sample's subset: CD45RA+ positively selected. Receptor source: a man aged 25-45 years in good health.

This sequence joins TRBV10-1 and TRBJ1-4; D is unclear. The CDR3 contains 14 residues. Germline V gene sequence: CDR1 WNHNN, CDR2 SYGVQD (reference sequence). With 2 bases removed from V and 0 bases from J, the gap between germline ends came to 4 bases. CDR3 DNA sequence: TGCGCCAGCAGTGAGGGAACAACTAATGAAAAACTGTTTTTT. It encodes CASSEGTTNEKLFF.

Note on this clone: Other DNA variants within this sample encode the same CDR3. The CDR3 protein is CASSLERQETQYF. CDR3 DNA: TGCGCCAGCAGCTTGGAGAGGCAAGAGACCCAGTACTTC. V is TRBV5-1 and J is TRBJ2-5; D is undetermined. Germline CDR1 SGHRS, CDR2 YFSETQ. The CDR3 loop spans 13 amino acids. V dropped 0 bases and J dropped 2 bases, with 5 bases sitting between them.

V usage is TRBV9 and J usage is TRBJ1-2, with D possibly matching TRBD1 (6 bases). Per the germline V gene, CDR1 is SGDLS and CDR2 is YYNGEE. The CDR3 spans 14 residues. V lost 5 bases to trimming and J lost 4 bases, with 15 bases between them. CDR3 nucleotides: TGTGCCAGCAGGAACCACAGGGCTATCTATGGCTACACCTTC. This sequence encodes CASRNHRAIYGYTF.

V gene TRBV7-6 combines with J gene TRBJ2-1, with TRBD2 matching 9 bases. Looked up from germline, CDR1 is SGHVS and CDR2 is FNYEAQ. The CDR3 length is 18 residues. V lost 4 bases and J lost 3; bases outside the gene matches: 13. In DNA, the CDR3 is TGTGCCAGCAGCTCCCACTTAGCGGGAGCATCGGACTACAATGAGCAGTTCTTC. Translating it yields CASSSHLAGASDYNEQFF.

The genes are TRBV28 and TRBJ1-2; D not resolved. V gave up 1 base and J gave up 8 bases, with 8 bases separating them. The CDR3 contains 12 residues. Germline lookup yields CDR1 MDHEN and CDR2 SYDVKM. The CDR3 loop is CASSLSGQGYTF. The CDR3 region has the DNA TGTGCCAGCAGTTTATCAGGTCAGGGCTACACCTTC.

CDR3 nucleotides: TGCAGCGTTGAAGAACGGCAGGGAGGTCGAGAGACCCAGTACTTC. Its translation: CSVEERQGGRETQYF. The rearrangement uses TRBV29-1 and TRBJ2-5; a possible D gene is TRBD2 (6 bases). Germline V gene data show CDR1 as SQVTM and CDR2 as ANQGSEA. The V end was cut by 0 bases, the J end by 4 bases, with 15 bases between. This CDR3 has 15 residues.

V and J are TRBV28 and TRBJ2-7; D is tentatively TRBD1 or TRBD2 (5 bases each). V lost 6 bases and J lost 0, with 12 bases in between. The V gene's germline CDR1 is MDHEN and CDR2 SYDVKM. There are 14 residues in the CDR3. CDR3 region: CASRGTVSSYEQYF. The CDR3 nucleotides are TGTGCCAGCAGGGGGACGGTAAGCTCCTACGAGCAGTACTTC.

The DNA of the CDR3 is TGTGCCAGCAGCCCCCTGAGGACCCTCAATCAGCCCCAGCATTTT. This gives the protein CASSPLRTLNQPQHF. The chain links TRBV28 to TRBJ1-5, with D unclear. Trimming removed 6 bases at V and 3 bases at J, with 15 bases between. The CDR3 runs 15 residues. Germline-derived CDR1 and CDR2 are MDHEN and SYDVKM.

The CDR3 DNA reads as TGTGCCAGCAGGGGGGACAGGTCTGGGGAGACCCAGTACTTC. Its translation: CASRGDRSGETQYF. V usage is TRBV2 and J usage is TRBJ2-5, with 8 bases matching TRBD1. The CDR3 length is 14 residues. V dropped 6 bases and J dropped 5; count of bases not matched to a gene: 8. Germline loops: CDR1 SNHLY, CDR2 FYNNEI.

The J gene is TRBJ2-1, the V gene TRBV6-4; TRBD2 matches 13 bases. The ends lost 3 bases at V and 8 bases at J; junction bases unmatched: 4. Germline CDR1 and CDR2: MRHNA and SNTAGT. This CDR3 has 15 amino acids. In DNA, the CDR3 is TGTGCCAGCAGTGAACTAGCGGGAGGGAAGGATGAGCAGTTCTTC. Translation: CASSELAGGKDEQFF.

This clone has a single count. This rearrangement joins TRBV7-9 to TRBJ2-7, with D tentatively TRBD1 (6 bases). The CDR3 consists of 15 residues. Trimming cost V 5 bases and J 0 bases, with 14 bases left between them. Germline V gene lookup returns CDR1 SEHNR and CDR2 FQNEAQ (reference sequence). CDR3 nucleotides: TGTGCCAGCAGCCCCGGACAGTTCAGCTCCTACGAGCAGTACTTC. Protein sequence: CASSPGQFSSYEQYF.

This chain joins TRBV5-1 and TRBJ2-7; tentatively, D is TRBD1 or TRBD2 (6 bases each). This CDR3 is 14 amino acids long. Germline V gene sequence: CDR1 SGHRS, CDR2 YFSETQ. Trimming took 2 bases from V and 3 from J, leaving 12 bases between them. The CDR3 sequence is CASSFGGQVYEQYF. The CDR3 DNA reads TGCGCCAGCAGCTTCGGGGGACAAGTCTACGAGCAGTACTTC.

The chain recombines TRBV7-2 with TRBJ2-1, with TRBD2 matching over 14 bases. Germline V gives CDR1 SGHTA, CDR2 FQGNSA. Trimming took 5 bases from V and 6 from J; bases not matched to a gene: 3. This CDR3 has 15 amino acids. The CDR3 DNA follows: TGTGCCAGCAGCATGGGACTAGCGGGAGTCAATGAGCAGTTCTTC. This translates into CASSMGLAGVNEQFF.

Regarding this clone: One junction end disagrees with the germline gene, perhaps due to a read error. The genes are TRBV7-9 and TRBJ2-7; 8 positions match TRBD1. Per the germline V gene, CDR1 is SEHNR and CDR2 is FQNEAQ (reference sequence). This CDR3 spans 15 amino acids. The CDR3: CAGSTLTGVDYEQYF. In DNA, the CDR3 is TGTGCCGGCAGCACCTTGACAGGGGTTGACTACGAGCAGTACTTC.

The chain employs TRBV7-2 and TRBJ2-1; 9 nucleotides align to TRBD2. The V and J ends lost 3 bases and 0 bases, in that order; junction bases with no gene match: 6. The CDR3 totals 17 residues. CDR1 is SGHTA, CDR2 FQGNSA, per germline. The CDR3 sequence is CASSFSTSGSSYNEQFF. Written as DNA, the CDR3 is TGTGCCAGCAGCTTCTCGACTAGCGGAAGCTCCTACAATGAGCAGTTCTTC.

The chain employs TRBV27 and TRBJ2-1; D call uncertain. V was cut by 6 bases and J by 6 bases, with 12 bases left in between. Germline V CDR1 and CDR2: MNHEY, SMNVEV (reference sequence). The CDR3 spans 13 residues. The CDR3 DNA reads as TGTGCCAGCAGAAGGTCGAGCGCCAATGAGCAGTTCTTC. Protein sequence: CASRRSSANEQFF.

The rearrangement links TRBV6-1 to TRBJ2-1; 12 bases align to TRBD1. V gave up 6 bases and J gave up 7 bases; unmatched junction bases: 7. The CDR3 totals 15 residues. Germline V CDR1 and CDR2: MNHNS, SASEGT. CDR3 region: CASRGDRGRRNEQFF. The CDR3 DNA reads as TGTGCCAGCAGGGGGGACAGGGGGCGAAGGAATGAGCAGTTCTTC.

The V call is TRBV9, the J call TRBJ2-3; 9 bases are a match to TRBD1. The germline gives CDR1 SGDLS, CDR2 YYNGEE. The CDR3 sequence is 17 residues long. V was pared by 3 bases and J by 1 base, with 9 bases of the junction left unmatched. The CDR3 loop is CASSEMGQGLGTDTQYF. Written as DNA, the CDR3 is TGTGCCAGCAGCGAGATGGGACAGGGCTTGGGCACAGATACGCAGTATTTT. Full variable domain (remainder filled in from reference TRBV9 and TRBJ2-3): DSGVTQTPKHLITATGQRVTLRCSPRSGDLSVYWYQQSLDQGLQFLIQYYNGEERAKGNILERFSAQQFPDLHSELNLSSLELGDSALYFCASSEMGQGLGTDTQYFGPGTRLTVL.

The CDR3 protein is CASSRSSGTDTQYF. As DNA, the CDR3 is TGTGCCAGCAGCCGTAGCTCCGGCACAGATACGCAGTATTTT. V usage is TRBV5-5 and J usage is TRBJ2-3; D remains unclear. The V and J ends lost 4 bases and 1 base respectively, with 10 bases between them. Germline V gene sequence: CDR1 SGHKS, CDR2 YYEKEE (reference sequence). This CDR3 region has 14 residues.

V is TRBV21-1 and J is TRBJ2-4; TRBD1 is the table's D call and was not checked against the DNA. TRBV21-1 is a pseudogene locus. The CDR3 sequence is 15 residues long. The CDR3 DNA sequence: TGTGCCAGCAGCAAAGTGACAGGGGGGGATAGCATTCAGTACTTC. It is translated as CASSKVTGGDSIQYF.

The rearrangement uses TRBV5-1 and TRBJ2-7, with 9 bases identical to TRBD2. CDR3 size: 15 residues. The germline CDR1 and CDR2 sequences are SGHRS and YFSETQ. V trimming: 4 bases; J trimming: 6 bases; junction bases outside the gene matches: 11. CDR3 DNA: TGCGCCAGCAGCCGCGCACTAGCGGGCCTCGGCGAGCAGTACTTC. Protein: CASSRALAGLGEQYF.

The chain links TRBV14 to TRBJ2-2; no clear D gene. The length of the CDR3 is 15 residues. V lost 3 bases and J 6 bases, leaving 14 bases between the germline ends. Per the germline V gene, CDR1 is SGHDN and CDR2 is FVKESK. CDR3 sequence reads: CASSQGRGFSGELFF. As DNA, the CDR3 is TGTGCCAGCAGCCAGGGCCGAGGCTTTTCCGGGGAGCTGTTTTTT.

This clone was found a few times. The V and J genes are TRBV29-1 and TRBJ1-1; TRBD1 aligns across 8 bases. With V trimmed by 3 bases and J by 8 bases, 5 bases remained unmatched. The CDR3 sequence is 12 residues long. Per the germline V gene, CDR1 is SQVTM and CDR2 is ANQGSEA. The CDR3 DNA follows: TGCAGCGTTGACGGACAGGGCGTCGAAGCTTTCTTT. This gives the protein CSVDGQGVEAFF.

This sequence joins TRBV5-8 and TRBJ1-4, with D perhaps matching TRBD1 (6 bases). The CDR3 is 14 residues long. The V gene lost 1 base and the J gene lost 8 bases, with 12 bases spanning the gap. Per germline, CDR1 SGHTS and CDR2 YDEGEE. The CDR3 here is CASSLYRVGEKLFF. In nucleotides, the CDR3 is TGTGCCAGCAGCTTGTACAGGGTAGGGGAAAAACTGTTTTTT.

This chain uses TRBV30 with TRBJ2-5, with a tentative D call TRBD2 (6 bases). CDR3 size: 13 residues. Trimming cost V 1 base and J 1 base, with 7 bases left between them. The germline CDR1 and CDR2 sequences are GTSNPN and SVGIG (reference sequence). Here the CDR3 reads CAWSGGAQETQYF. The CDR3 DNA reads TGTGCCTGGAGTGGCGGGGCCCAAGAGACCCAGTACTTC.

The chain links TRBV29-1 to TRBJ2-5; D is unclear. The CDR3 is 10 amino acids. Germline CDR1 reads SQVTM; CDR2 reads ANQGSEA. Between the trimmed V and J ends, which lost 5 bases and 7 bases, there was a span of 8 bases. The CDR3 DNA reads as TGCAGCGTTAAGGCTGGGACCCAGTACTTC. Protein sequence: CSVKAGTQYF.

The chain links TRBV7-8 to TRBJ1-2, with a possible D match to TRBD1 (6 bases). Germline lookup yields CDR1 SGHVS and CDR2 FQNEAQ. The V end was cut by 1 base, the J end by 8 bases, with 11 bases between. The CDR3 spans 13 residues. The DNA for the CDR3 is TGTGCCAGCAGCTTAGGGGGGGCTGGAGGCTACACCTTC. It specifies CASSLGGAGGYTF.

This clone was observed once. The chain links TRBV11-2 to TRBJ1-4; the D gene is possibly TRBD1 (6 bases). Germline V gives CDR1 SGHAT, CDR2 FQNNGV. The CDR3 runs 17 residues. Trimming removed 0 bases from V and 5 bases from J, with 16 bases in between. The CDR3 coding sequence is TGTGCCAGCAGCTTAGATGTGGGGGCCGCGGGGAATGAAAAACTGTTTTTT. Its translation is CASSLDVGAAGNEKLFF.

The rearrangement joins TRBV7-2 to TRBJ2-7, with 11 bases identical to TRBD2. V lost 5 bases, J lost 5 bases, and 11 bases stayed unmatched. Per germline, CDR1 SGHTA and CDR2 FQGNSA. The CDR3 totals 16 residues. For the CDR3, the DNA is TGTGCCAGCAGCCCACCCGCTAGCGGGAGGACCCACGAGCAGTACTTC. Protein: CASSPPASGRTHEQYF.